This T cell receptor beta chain was sequenced for a study of T cell responses to AZD1222 COVID-19 vaccine (dated by TCRdb to about 2021). Study-level background: Because spike-specific TCR depth and breadth did not differ between the two schedules, AZD1222 recipients who got a second dose at roughly 4 weeks were pooled with those who got a second dose at roughly 12 weeks. TCR sequencing was performed for 233 trial participants, of whom around 210 were given two doses of AZD1222 and some 25 were given two doses of MenACWY control vaccine. Enrollment into the trials was organized by age into subgroups of 18-55, 56-69 and 70-plus years, and those subgroups contained about 160, 30 and 59 TCR-sequenced participants, respectively. Points the paper makes about the study in general: CD4 TCRs associated with the vaccine covered the entire spike protein, and the dominant responses were in regions 160-218 and 743-854. In the small 56-69-year group, the increase in depth fell short of significance, most likely because of low power. Because no samples from the day 14 peak response were available, repertoires could be characterized only after the peak T cell response. Reportedly, close to half of the unique spike-specific TCRs recognized epitopes lying outside the regions that are mutated in the B.1.351 and B.1.1.7 variants. Participants were mostly white British and included more females than males, and it was suggested by the authors that clonal diversity may have been underestimated. A significant rise in spike-specific TCR breadth and depth was observed after two AZD1222 doses relative to day 0 and relative to MenACWY recipients. Conclusions about previously exposed vaccinees are limited because only six or seven AZD1222 recipients were SARS-CoV-2 seropositive at baseline.

The CDR3 regions of human TCRbeta chains were subjected to immunosequencing. The paper's processing steps were these. TCRs in the repertoires were compared against a reference library of SARS-CoV-2-specific TCRs that had been generated with the MIRA antigen-specificity platform. Breadth was defined as the fraction of unique TCRs that were SARS-CoV-2-associated, and depth was defined as the fraction of total T cells that were SARS-CoV-2-associated. Each spike-specific TCR was assigned to its reactive spike region and to a CD4 or CD8 class using the MIRA data. Log10-transformed breadth and depth values were compared by one-way ANOVA with Sidak's multiple comparisons tests. TCRdb took this table from immuneACCESS and kept in-frame rearrangements with V and J called. Such tables lack part of the clones; where checked against another copy, unresolved V genes explain under half of the gap, and the rest is unexplained. V and J calls and clone size come straight from that table; D and trimming were deduced from the DNA. Counted in this sample were 120,000 or so clones; roughly 90% of them appeared once. Around 1.5% of the sample comes from the top ten.

Trimming at the junction amounts to 0 bases on V and 1 base on J, and the germline ends lie 6 bases apart. The germline V gene sets CDR1 to MNHEY and CDR2 to SVGAGI. Inclusive of the bounding cysteine and phenylalanine, the CDR3 is 14 residues long. Only the CDR3 DNA is retained, 42 bases long and in frame from the first base. The sample holds a few counts of this clone. This clone's antigen is unknown. Base qualities are not provided; no much larger clone lies one nucleotide away. Interpreted using the paper, the time point label stands for: baseline before first vaccination. Vaccinee samples were obtained from the UK trials COV001 and COV002, which included a single-blind randomized controlled phase 2/3 trial of AZD1222 (ChAdOx1 nCoV-19) in healthy adults. For TCRbeta chain sequencing, PBMC samples were collected from trial participants at day 0 and at day 28 after the second dose.

The clonotype originates from an adult in good health. The chain links TRBV6-5 with TRBJ1-1; the D gene cannot be named for sure. The sample consisted of peripheral blood, taken on day 0 of AZD1222 vaccination. The DNA reads TGTGCCAGCAGTTACTCTCGACAGAACACTGAAGCTTTCTTT. Translated, this is CASSYSRQNTEAFF.